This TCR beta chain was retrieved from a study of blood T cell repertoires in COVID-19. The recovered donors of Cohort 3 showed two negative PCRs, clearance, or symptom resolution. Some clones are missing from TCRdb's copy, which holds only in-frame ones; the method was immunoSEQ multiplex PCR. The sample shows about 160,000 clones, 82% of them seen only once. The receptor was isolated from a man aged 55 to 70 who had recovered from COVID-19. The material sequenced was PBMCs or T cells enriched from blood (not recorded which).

This chain's CDR3 is CASSSGGRGQETQYF. DNA for the CDR3: TGTGCCAGCAGCTCCGGCGGCAGGGGGCAGGAGACCCAGTACTTC. The V gene is TRBV7-2, the J gene TRBJ2-5, with 8 bases aligning to TRBD1. The CDR3 covers 15 residues. Germline V CDR1 and CDR2: SGHTA, FQGNSA. V shed 4 bases, J shed 5 bases, and the junction held 9 bases outside the gene matches.